This T cell receptor (beta chain) came from a study of cytomegalovirus exposure and HLA in healthy donors. As for the study in general: Early released data comprised 80 million to 90 million unique TCRs from HLA-typed donors. Caucasian-associated ancestry cluster membership applied to 75% to 85% of around 400 genotyped donors. The study, taken as a whole, reports: TCR beta sequences numbering fewer than 20,000 were associated with HLA alleles at 0.05 false discovery rate in a later analysis.

The PCR was carried out with 60 Vbeta primers and 13 Jbeta primers. Measured with immunoSEQ multiplex PCR; TCRdb has only the in-frame clones, and not every one. The repertoire holds fewer than 250,000 clones, with about 75% as singletons. After removal of 8 bases from V and 2 bases from J, the junction contained 9 bases not matched to a gene. The CDR3 sequence is 15 residues long. CDR1 is WSHSY and CDR2 is SAAADI in the germline V gene. To note about this clone: Its target is unknown.

Sequencing input: PBMCs. V gene TRBV10-2 combines with J gene TRBJ1-1, with 9 bases aligning to TRBD1. The sequence was obtained from a woman aged 25 to 45 in good health and CMV-seronegative. The CDR3 DNA sequence: TGCGCCAGCCGTCCCGGGACAGGGCGAAACACTGAAGCTTTCTTT. Protein sequence: CASRPGTGRNTEAFF.